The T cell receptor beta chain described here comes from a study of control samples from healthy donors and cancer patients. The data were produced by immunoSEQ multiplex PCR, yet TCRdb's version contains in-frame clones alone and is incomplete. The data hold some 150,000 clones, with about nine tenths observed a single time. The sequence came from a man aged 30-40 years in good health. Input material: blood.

The CDR3 DNA reads TGTGCCAGCAGCTTCTATAATTCACCCCTCCACTTT. Translated: CASSFYNSPLHF. The chain joins TRBV5-5 to TRBJ1-6; the D is unclear. CDR1 is SGHKS and CDR2 is YYEKEE in the germline V gene (reference sequence). The CDR3 runs 12 residues. Trimming cost V 2 bases and J 3 bases, with 0 bases left between them. Variable domain in full (rest from reference TRBV5-5 and TRBJ1-6): DAGVTQSPTHLIKTRGQQVTLRCSPISGHKSVSWYQQVLGQGPQFIFQYYEKEERGRGNFPDRFSARQFPNYSSELNVNALLLGDSALYLCASSFYNSPLHFGNGTRLTVT.